This T cell receptor beta chain is drawn from a study of human T cells and chemical hapten exposure. The wider study: DPC at 0.01% went onto the upper back in patch tests, read at 6 days.

Unique molecular identifiers were attached to individual cDNA molecules during library preparation. In the original workflow: Samples held a median of around 96,000 TCRs, range 23,224–690,600. TCRdb re-derived calls from the RACE reads in MiXCR, one entry per CDR3 protein. TCRdb, rather than the study authors, made the V and J calls. This table has 200,000 to 300,000 distinct CDR3 sequences, 8.6% appearing once. Findings of the study overall: No shift was seen in TCRs above 1 in 1000 frequency with DPC sensitization.

This clonotype appeared a few times. What it binds is unknown. Time point denoted: pre-sensitization, week 0. Treatment denoted: therapeutic diphenylcyclopropenone sensitization with weekly scalp DPC. Sequences were derived from whole blood, sampled in connection with sensitization to the hapten diphenylcyclopropenone (DPC). The TCR sequence derives from a woman between 40 and 55 years old with alopecia areata. Some clones in this sample may be carry-over from other donors' samples.

CDR3 loop: CASRSAGNQPQHF. CDR3 in DNA: TGTGCCAGCAGGAGTGCGGGCAATCAGCCCCAGCATTTT. This chain links TRBV27 with TRBJ1-5; D remains ambiguous. This CDR3 is built from 13 residues. Trimming cost V 6 bases and J 2 bases, with 8 bases left between them. Germline CDR1 is MNHEY and CDR2 is SMNVEV (reference sequence).